The clone carrying this T cell receptor beta chain was seen only a few times. Its specificity is unknown. The germline CDR1 and CDR2 sequences are SGHAT and FQDESV (reference sequence). V dropped 5 bases and J dropped 7 bases, with 24 bases sitting between them. This CDR3 contains 16 residues. Quantitative 5'-RACE with molecular barcodes produced the TCR beta libraries. MiXCR, run by TCRdb on the 5' RACE reads, gives a single entry per CDR3 protein. The table records more than 650,000 distinct CDR3 sequences, over 9.5% of them present only once. This entry is derived from a study of CD8 T cells in ankylosing spondylitis. Regarding the study as a whole: Within ankylosing spondylitis blood, a TCR beta motif made up of seven to nine highly homologous variants appeared to be characteristic.

This rearrangement joins TRBV11-1 to TRBJ2-7; tentatively, D is TRBD2 (5 bases). Sequenced material: blood, either unsorted or a sorted T cell fraction (not recorded which). This TCR derives from a male donor with ankylosing spondylitis. The CDR3 reads CASSRPLPPSLGEQYF. In DNA form, the CDR3 reads TGTGCCAGCAGCCGACCTCTTCCCCCTAGCCTAGGGGAGCAGTACTTC. Full variable domain (rest looked up from reference TRBV11-1 and TRBJ2-7): EAEVAQSPRYKITEKSQAVAFWCDPISGHATLYWYRQILGQGPELLVQFQDESVVDDSQLPKDRFSAERLKGVDSTLKIQPAELGDSAMYLCASSRPLPPSLGEQYFGPGTRLTVT.